What follows describes a single T cell receptor (beta chain). Time point specified: blood 4 weeks post-SBRT, at nephrectomy. Sample treatment: 15 Gy SBRT to primary tumor, nephrectomy 4 weeks later. TCRdb keeps only in-frame clones here, not all; method: immunoSEQ multiplex PCR. The sample holds around 140,000 clones, 75% to 90% seen once. The CDR3 spans 14 residues. CDR1 is KGHSH and CDR2 is LQKENI in the germline V gene. V was clipped by 3 bases and J by 3 bases; unmatched bases: 2. The data derive from a study of radiation and T cells in renal cell carcinoma. The sequencing here drew on blood, taken from a patient whose treatment included radiotherapy and nephrectomy. V usage is TRBV18 and J usage is TRBJ2-1; 7 bases are a match to TRBD1. This TCR derives from a woman aged 50 to 60 with renal cell carcinoma. CDR3 amino acids: CASSPGQDYNEQFF. CDR3 coding DNA: TGTGCCAGCTCACCCGGACAGGACTACAATGAGCAGTTCTTC.